This T cell receptor beta chain was documented in a study of blood T cell repertoires in COVID-19. Profiling relied on immunoSEQ multiplex PCR, and the TCRdb table lists in-frame clones only, not all of them. The sample contains some 94,000 clones, around nine tenths of which appear only once. After removal of 2 bases from V and 5 bases from J, the junction contained 6 bases not matched to a gene. Germline loops: CDR1 SGHTA, CDR2 FQGNSA. CDR3 length equals 15 residues. The sample consisted of peripheral blood. This sequence originates from a woman aged 55-70 years with COVID-19, enrolled during active disease. V gene TRBV7-2 combines with J gene TRBJ2-5; 9 positions match TRBD2. The chain's CDR3 is CASSLSASGVETQYF. CDR3 sequence (DNA): TGTGCCAGCAGCTTATCTGCTAGCGGGGTTGAGACCCAGTACTTC. The variable domain in full, completed from reference TRBV7-2 and TRBJ2-5, reads GAGVSQSPSNKVTEKGKDVELRCDPISGHTALYWYRQSLGQGLEFLIYFQGNSAPDKSGLPSDRFSAERTGGSVSTLTIQRTQQEDSAVYLCASSLSASGVETQYFGPGTRLLVL.